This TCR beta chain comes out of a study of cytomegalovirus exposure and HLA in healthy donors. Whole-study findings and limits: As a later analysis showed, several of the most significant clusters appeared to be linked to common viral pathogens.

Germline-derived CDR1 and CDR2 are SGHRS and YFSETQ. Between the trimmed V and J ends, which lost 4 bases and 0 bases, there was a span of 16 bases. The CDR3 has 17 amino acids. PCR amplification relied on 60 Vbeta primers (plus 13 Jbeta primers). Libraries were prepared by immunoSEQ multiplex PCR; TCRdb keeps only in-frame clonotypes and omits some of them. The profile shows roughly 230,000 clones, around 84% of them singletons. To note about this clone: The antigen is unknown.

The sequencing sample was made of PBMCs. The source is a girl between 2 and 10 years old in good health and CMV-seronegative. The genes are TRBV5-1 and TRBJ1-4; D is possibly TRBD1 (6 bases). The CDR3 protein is CASSPQGPGSTNEKLFF. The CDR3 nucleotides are TGCGCCAGCAGCCCCCAGGGGCCCGGTTCAACTAATGAAAAACTGTTTTTT. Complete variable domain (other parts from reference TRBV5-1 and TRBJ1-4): KAGVTQTPRYLIKTRGQQVTLSCSPISGHRSVSWYQQTPGQGLQFLFEYFSETQRNKGNFPGRFSGRQFSNSRSEMNVSTLELGDSALYLCASSPQGPGSTNEKLFFGSGTQLSVL.